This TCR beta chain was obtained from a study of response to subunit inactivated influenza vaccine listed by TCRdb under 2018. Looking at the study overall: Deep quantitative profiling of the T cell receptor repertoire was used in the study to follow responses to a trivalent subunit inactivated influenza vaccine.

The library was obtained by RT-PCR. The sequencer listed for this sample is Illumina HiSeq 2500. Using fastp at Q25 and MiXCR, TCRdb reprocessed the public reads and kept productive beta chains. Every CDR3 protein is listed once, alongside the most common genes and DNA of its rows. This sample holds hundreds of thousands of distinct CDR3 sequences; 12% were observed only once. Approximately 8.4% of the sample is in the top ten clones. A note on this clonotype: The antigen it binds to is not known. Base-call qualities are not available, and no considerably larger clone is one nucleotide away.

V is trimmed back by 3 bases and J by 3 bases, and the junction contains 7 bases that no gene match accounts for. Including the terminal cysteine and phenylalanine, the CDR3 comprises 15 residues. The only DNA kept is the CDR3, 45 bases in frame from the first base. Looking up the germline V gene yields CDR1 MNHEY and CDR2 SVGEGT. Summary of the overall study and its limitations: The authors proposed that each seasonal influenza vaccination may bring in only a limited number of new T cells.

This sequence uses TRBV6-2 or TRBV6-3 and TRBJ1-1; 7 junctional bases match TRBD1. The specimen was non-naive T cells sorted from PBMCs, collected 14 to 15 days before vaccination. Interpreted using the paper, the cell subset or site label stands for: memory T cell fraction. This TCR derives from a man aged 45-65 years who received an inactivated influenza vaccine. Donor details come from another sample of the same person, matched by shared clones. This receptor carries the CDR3 CASSYNRGRDTEAFF. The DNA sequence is TGTGCCAGCAGTTATAATAGGGGGCGAGACACTGAAGCTTTCTTT.